The 16 T cell receptor beta chains presented below share a single source sample, sequenced in a study of T cells after yellow fever vaccination. TCRdb reprocessed the 5' RACE reads with MiXCR, giving one entry per CDR3 protein. The top ten hold 36% of the sample, which has roughly 63,000 distinct CDR3 sequences, approximately 7.4% seen once. Sequences were derived from CD8+ T cells sorted from PBMCs, sampled 15 days after the yellow fever booster vaccination. The receptors stem from a man aged 25 to 40 who received the YFV17D yellow fever vaccine.

This clonotype was counted at least ten times. The chain links TRBV5-1 to TRBJ2-5; D could derive from TRBD1 or TRBD2 (6 bases each). Looked up from germline, CDR1 is SGHRS and CDR2 is YFSETQ. The CDR3 extends over 14 amino acids. V was cut by 4 bases and J by 3 bases, with 13 bases left in between. This CDR3 is CASSQGGNEETQYF. The DNA for the CDR3 is TGCGCCAGCAGCCAAGGGGGGAACGAAGAGACCCAGTACTTC.

This clonotype was seen ten or more times. V is TRBV6-5 and J is TRBJ2-2; D is ambiguous. The CDR3 runs 16 residues. V lost 0 bases, J lost 1 base, and 9 bases lay in between. Germline assignment: CDR1 MNHEY and CDR2 SVGAGI. This CDR3 reads CASSYSWQLNTGELFF. CDR3 DNA sequence: TGTGCCAGCAGTTACTCTTGGCAGCTGAACACCGGGGAGCTGTTTTTT.

The table lists this clonotype with many counts. This chain connects TRBV10-2 to TRBJ2-3; 9 nucleotides match TRBD2. J gave up 2 bases and V 8 bases, and 11 bases lay outside the gene matches. Germline V gene data show CDR1 as WSHSY and CDR2 as SAAADI. There are 16 residues in the CDR3. This CDR3 is CASYLAGYVSTDTQYF. CDR3 in DNA: TGCGCCAGCTACCTAGCGGGATATGTCTCCACAGATACGCAGTATTTT.

This clonotype appeared many times. The chain has TRBV10-2 and TRBJ2-5; 8 positions match TRBD2. Germline V gene sequence: CDR1 WSHSY, CDR2 SAAADI. J lost 2 bases, V lost 8 bases, and 7 bases had no gene match. This CDR3 comprises 14 residues. CDR3 loop: CASQAGVTQETQYF. The CDR3 DNA reads as TGCGCCAGCCAAGCGGGAGTCACTCAAGAGACCCAGTACTTC.

This clonotype was picked up many times. The chain is built from TRBV30 and TRBJ2-1, with 11 bases matching TRBD2. J was trimmed by 3 bases and V by 1 base; bases with no gene match: 17. Germline lookup yields CDR1 GTSNPN and CDR2 SVGIG (reference sequence). This CDR3 has 20 amino acids. CDR3 nucleotides: TGTGCCTGGAGTGGGACCTCTTCACCTCCGACTAGCGGGGACTACAATGAGCAGTTCTTC. Its translation: CAWSGTSSPPTSGDYNEQFF.

This clonotype has a count of ten or more. V usage is TRBV28 and J usage is TRBJ2-7, with no clear D. The CDR3 loop spans 12 amino acids. V was shortened by 8 bases and J by 3 bases, with 11 bases between the two germline ends. Germline CDR1 MDHEN, CDR2 SYDVKM. This CDR3 is CASSVGFYEQYF. The CDR3 DNA is TGTGCCAGCTCGGTTGGGTTCTACGAGCAGTACTTC.

This clonotype has a count of ten or more. The chain recombines TRBV11-3 with TRBJ2-1; 11 bases are a match to TRBD2. Unmatched junction bases numbered 12, after V lost 6 bases and J lost 2 bases. The CDR3 sequence is 18 residues long. Germline V gene lookup returns CDR1 SGHNT and CDR2 YENEEA. The CDR3 reads CASSFLAGGGGPYNEQFF. The CDR3 bases are TGTGCCAGCAGTTTTTTAGCGGGAGGGGGTGGTCCCTACAATGAGCAGTTCTTC. The complete variable domain, with remaining parts taken from reference TRBV11-3 and TRBJ2-1, reads EAGVVQSPRYKIIEKKQPVAFWCNPISGHNTLYWYLQNLGQGPELLIRYENEEAVDDSQLPKDRFSAERLKGVDSTLKIQPAELGDSAVYLCASSFLAGGGGPYNEQFFGPGTRLTVL.

In this sample, this clonotype turned up many times. This chain links TRBV29-1 with TRBJ2-5, with TRBD2 as a possible D gene (5 bases). CDR1 is SQVTM and CDR2 is ANQGSEA in the germline V gene. This CDR3 contains 14 residues. Trimming cost V 4 bases and J 4 bases, with 16 bases left between them. CDR3 in DNA: TGCAGCGTTGCGGGCCTAGCCCCCGGAGAGACCCAGTACTTC. Its protein is CSVAGLAPGETQYF.

This clonotype was found many times. This chain connects TRBV20-1 to TRBJ2-5; unclear D gene. Germline CDR1 and CDR2: DFQATT and SNEGSKA (reference sequence). V was shortened by 0 bases and J by 4 bases, with 6 bases between the two germline ends. CDR3 length: 12 amino acids. CDR3 protein: CSARDVVETQYF. In nucleotides, the CDR3 is TGCAGTGCTAGAGATGTGGTAGAGACCCAGTACTTC.

This clonotype has ten or more counts. This chain joins TRBV6-1 and TRBJ1-2, with D perhaps matching TRBD1 (6 bases). CDR3 length: 13 amino acids. Germline CDR1 is MNHNS and CDR2 is SASEGT. The V end lost 6 bases, the J end lost 8 bases, and 16 bases lay between the germline ends. CDR3 amino acids: CASSPLEGGGYTF. DNA for the CDR3: TGTGCCAGCAGCCCCCTAGAAGGGGGAGGCTACACCTTC.

This clonotype has ten or more counts. The CDR3 sequence: CASSRLTVGSYNEQFF. CDR3 in DNA: TGTGCCAGCAGCCGCTTAACGGTGGGGTCTTACAATGAGCAGTTCTTC. The genes are TRBV27 and TRBJ2-1; D remains ambiguous. The CDR3 is made up of 16 amino acids. V was clipped by 6 bases and J by 4 bases, with 19 bases between them. Germline loops: CDR1 MNHEY, CDR2 SMNVEV (reference sequence).

This clonotype was counted ten times or more. This chain uses TRBV4-3 with TRBJ2-1; TRBD2 matches 14 bases. Germline V CDR1 and CDR2: LGHNA, YSLEER. The V and J ends lost 0 bases and 8 bases, in that order; junction bases with no gene match: 9. This CDR3 has 18 amino acids. The CDR3 spells CASSQEVGLAGGGDEQFF. CDR3 coding DNA: TGCGCCAGCAGCCAAGAGGTAGGACTAGCGGGAGGTGGCGATGAGCAGTTCTTC.

There are many counts of this clonotype. The chain carries TRBV4-2 and TRBJ2-5; 7 bases align to TRBD1. The trim removed 1 base at V and 5 bases at J, leaving 10 bases unmatched. The CDR3 has 16 residues. CDR1 and CDR2 from the germline V gene are LGHNA and YNFKEQ. The CDR3: CASSQVEQGLGETQYF. In nucleotides, the CDR3 is TGTGCCAGCAGCCAAGTCGAACAGGGGTTGGGGGAGACCCAGTACTTC.

This clonotype was counted many times. The genes are TRBV5-1 and TRBJ2-3, with D hard to call. The germline V gene encodes CDR1 SGHRS and CDR2 YFSETQ. V dropped 2 bases and J dropped 6 bases, with 16 bases sitting between them. The CDR3 loop spans 15 amino acids. CDR3 nucleotide sequence: TGCGCCAGCAGCTTCCATTTCGGATTTCTGGATACGCAGTATTTT. It encodes CASSFHFGFLDTQYF.

There are many counts of this clonotype. This sequence joins TRBV19 and TRBJ2-1; D is ambiguous. From germline, CDR1 is LNHDA and CDR2 SQIVND (reference sequence). V gave up 5 bases and J gave up 4 bases, with 12 bases separating them. The CDR3 has 14 residues. The CDR3 DNA reads as TGTGCCAGTAGTTCCCGGAGAGATTACAATGAGCAGTTCTTC. It translates to CASSSRRDYNEQFF.

This clonotype occurred many times. This chain uses TRBV2 with TRBJ2-5; the D gene is possibly TRBD1 (5 bases). This CDR3 is built from 14 residues. Trimming took off 3 bases at V and 2 bases at J, with 10 bases between the two ends. Looked up from germline, CDR1 is SNHLY and CDR2 is FYNNEI. In nucleotides, the CDR3 is TGTGCCAGCAGTGATTTTCACAGGCAAGAGACCCAGTACTTC. It codes for CASSDFHRQETQYF.